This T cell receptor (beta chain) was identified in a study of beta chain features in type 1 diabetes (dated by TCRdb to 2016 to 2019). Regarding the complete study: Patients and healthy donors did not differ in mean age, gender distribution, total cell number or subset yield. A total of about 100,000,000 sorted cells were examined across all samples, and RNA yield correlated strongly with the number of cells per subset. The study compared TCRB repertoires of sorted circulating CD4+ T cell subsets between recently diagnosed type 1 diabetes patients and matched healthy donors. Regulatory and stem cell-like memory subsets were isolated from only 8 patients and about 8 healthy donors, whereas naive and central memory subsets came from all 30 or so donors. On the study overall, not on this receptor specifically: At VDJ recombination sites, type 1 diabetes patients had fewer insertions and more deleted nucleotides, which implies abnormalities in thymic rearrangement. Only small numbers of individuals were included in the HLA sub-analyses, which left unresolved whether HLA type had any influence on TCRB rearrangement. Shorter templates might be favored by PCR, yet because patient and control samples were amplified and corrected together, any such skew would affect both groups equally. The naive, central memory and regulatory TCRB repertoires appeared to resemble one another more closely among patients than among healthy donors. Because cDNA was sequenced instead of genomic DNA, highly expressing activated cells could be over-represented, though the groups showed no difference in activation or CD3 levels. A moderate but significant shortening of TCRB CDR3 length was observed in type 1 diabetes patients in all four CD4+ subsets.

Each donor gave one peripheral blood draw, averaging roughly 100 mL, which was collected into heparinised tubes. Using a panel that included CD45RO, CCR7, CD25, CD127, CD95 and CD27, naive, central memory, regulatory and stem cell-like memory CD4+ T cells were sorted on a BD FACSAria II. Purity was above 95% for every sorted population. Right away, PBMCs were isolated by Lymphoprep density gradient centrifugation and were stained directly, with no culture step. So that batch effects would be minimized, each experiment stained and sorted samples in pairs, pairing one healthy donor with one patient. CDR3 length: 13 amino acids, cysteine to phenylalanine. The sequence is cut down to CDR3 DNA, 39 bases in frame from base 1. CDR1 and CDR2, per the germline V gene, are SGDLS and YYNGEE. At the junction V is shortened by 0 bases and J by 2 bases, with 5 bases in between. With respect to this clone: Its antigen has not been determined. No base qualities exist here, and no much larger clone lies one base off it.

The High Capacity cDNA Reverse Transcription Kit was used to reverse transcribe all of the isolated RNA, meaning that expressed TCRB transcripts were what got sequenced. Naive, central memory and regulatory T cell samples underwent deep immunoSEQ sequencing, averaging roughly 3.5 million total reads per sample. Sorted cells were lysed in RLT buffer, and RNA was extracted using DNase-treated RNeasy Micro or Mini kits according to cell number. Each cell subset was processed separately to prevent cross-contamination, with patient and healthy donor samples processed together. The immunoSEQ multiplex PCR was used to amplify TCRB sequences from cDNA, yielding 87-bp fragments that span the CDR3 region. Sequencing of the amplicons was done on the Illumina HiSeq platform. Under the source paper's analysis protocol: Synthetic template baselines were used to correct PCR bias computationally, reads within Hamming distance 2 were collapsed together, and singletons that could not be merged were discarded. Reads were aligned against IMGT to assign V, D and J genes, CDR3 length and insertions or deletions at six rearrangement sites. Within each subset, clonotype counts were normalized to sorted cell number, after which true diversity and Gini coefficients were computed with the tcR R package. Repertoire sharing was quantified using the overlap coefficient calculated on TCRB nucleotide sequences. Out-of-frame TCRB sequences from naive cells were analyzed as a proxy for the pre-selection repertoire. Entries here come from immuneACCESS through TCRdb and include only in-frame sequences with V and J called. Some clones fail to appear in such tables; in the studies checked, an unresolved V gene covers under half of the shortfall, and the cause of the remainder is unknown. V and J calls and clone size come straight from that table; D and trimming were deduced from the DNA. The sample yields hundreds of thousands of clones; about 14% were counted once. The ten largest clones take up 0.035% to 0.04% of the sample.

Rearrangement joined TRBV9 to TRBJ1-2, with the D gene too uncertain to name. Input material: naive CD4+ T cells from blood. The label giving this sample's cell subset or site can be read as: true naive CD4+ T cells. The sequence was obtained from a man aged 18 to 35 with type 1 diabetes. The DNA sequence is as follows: TGTGCCAGCAGCGTAGCAGAGAACTATGGCTACACCTTC. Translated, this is CASSVAENYGYTF.